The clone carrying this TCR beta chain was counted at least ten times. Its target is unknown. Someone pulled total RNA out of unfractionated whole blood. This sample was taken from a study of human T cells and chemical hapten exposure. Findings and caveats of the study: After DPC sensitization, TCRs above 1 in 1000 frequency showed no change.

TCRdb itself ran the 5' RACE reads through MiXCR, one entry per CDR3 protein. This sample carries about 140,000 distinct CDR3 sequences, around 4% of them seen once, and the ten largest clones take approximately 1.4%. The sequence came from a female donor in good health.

In nucleotides, the CDR3 is TGTGCCAGCAGTGAAGATTGGGTAGGGCGGGGGTATAGCAATCAGCCCCAGCATTTT. As protein: CASSEDWVGRGYSNQPQHF. This rearrangement joins TRBV25-1 to TRBJ1-5; possibly TRBD1 for D (5 bases). V was pared by 2 bases and J by 0 bases, with 20 bases between. Germline V gene data show CDR1 as MGHDK and CDR2 as SYGVNS. This CDR3 region has 19 residues.